These T cell receptor beta chains were read from a single sample in a study of blood T cells in healthy people across ages. TCRdb called the 5' RACE reads again in MiXCR, with one record for every CDR3 protein. This sample carries some 710,000 distinct CDR3 sequences, around 45% of them seen once, and the ten largest clones take 15% to 20%. The sequenced sample was blood. Source of these receptors: a man older than 75 in good health. Each CDR3 is given with its conserved first and last residue. The D gene is left open where the match is weak. Expanded clones are given a class, and other clones once, few, many or no size at all.

J | D | size | V | CDR3 | DNA
TRBJ2-1 | NA | NA | TRBV24-1 | CATSPGESYNEQFF | TGTGCCACCAGTCCGGGAGAATCCTACAATGAGCAGTTCTTC
TRBJ1-5 | NA | NA | TRBV28 | CASSWQGPSDQPQHF | TGTGCCAGCAGTTGGCAAGGGCCATCGGATCAGCCCCAGCATTTT
TRBJ2-5 | TRBD1 | NA | TRBV29-1 | CSVGDSRKQTQYF | TGCAGCGTAGGGGACAGCCGTAAGCAGACCCAGTACTTC
TRBJ2-4 | TRBD2 | NA | TRBV27 | CASSLKDPGLADAKNIQYF | TGTGCCAGCAGTTTAAAGGATCCGGGACTAGCGGATGCCAAAAACATTCAGTACTTC
TRBJ2-3 | NA | NA | TRBV27 | CASSSPFGADTQYF | TGTGCCAGCAGTTCACCTTTTGGAGCAGATACGCAGTATTTT
TRBJ1-2 | NA | NA | TRBV7-2 | CASSLGREVNYGYTF | TGTGCCAGCAGCTTAGGGCGGGAGGTCAACTATGGCTACACCTTC
TRBJ2-3 | NA | NA | TRBV29-1 | CSVEHPDTQYF | TGCAGCGTTGAACACCCAGATACGCAGTATTTT
TRBJ2-2 | NA | few | TRBV5-1 | CASSPFLGDSNTGELFF | TGCGCCAGCAGCCCGTTCTTAGGGGATTCGAACACCGGGGAGCTGTTTTTT
TRBJ2-7 | TRBD2 | once | TRBV20-1 | CSAPRRERADYEQYF | TGCAGTGCCCCCCGGCGGGAGCGGGCCGATTACGAGCAGTACTTC
TRBJ2-1 | TRBD2 | many | TRBV12-3/TRBV12-4 | CASSRGLAGDEQFF | TGTGCCAGCAGCCGAGGACTAGCGGGAGATGAGCAGTTCTTC
TRBJ2-1 | TRBD2 | few | TRBV5-1 | CASSLAGGGSPYTNEQFF | TGCGCCAGCAGCTTGGCCGGGGGAGGGAGTCCGTATACGAATGAGCAGTTCTTC
TRBJ2-7 | NA | NA | TRBV14 | CASSLPGPGYNEQYF | TGTGCCAGCAGCTTACCGGGACCCGGCTACAATGAGCAGTACTTC
TRBJ1-3 | NA | once | TRBV7-6 | CASSLVSGTGNTIYF | TGTGCCAGCAGCTTAGTTTCCGGGACTGGAAACACCATATATTTT
TRBJ2-3 | NA | NA | TRBV6-2/TRBV6-3 | CASREVGGADTQYF | TGTGCCAGCAGGGAAGTGGGGGGAGCAGATACGCAGTATTTT
TRBJ2-2 | NA | NA | TRBV3-1 | CASSQDLTGSGELFF | TGTGCCAGCAGCCAAGATCTTACCGGGTCCGGGGAGCTGTTTTTT
TRBJ2-3 | TRBD2 | NA | TRBV28 | CASSLYLAGGPSDTQYF | TGTGCCAGCAGTTTATACCTAGCGGGAGGGCCCTCAGATACGCAGTATTTT
TRBJ2-3 | NA | few | TRBV29-1 | CSVEDRRQTQYF | TGCAGCGTTGAAGATCGGAGACAGACGCAGTATTTT
TRBJ2-7 | TRBD1 | NA | TRBV30 | CAWSVRTGSSYEQYF | TGTGCCTGGAGTGTGCGGACAGGGAGCTCCTACGAGCAGTACTTC
TRBJ2-2 | NA | NA | TRBV11-3 | CASSDRTGSGELFF | TGTGCCAGCAGCGACAGAACAGGGTCCGGGGAGCTGTTTTTT
TRBJ2-3 | NA | NA | TRBV4-3 | CASSQGRWVDTQYF | TGCGCCAGCAGCCAGGGCAGATGGGTAGATACGCAGTATTTT
TRBJ2-7 | NA | NA | TRBV29-1 | CSGQRYNEQYF | TGCAGCGGACAGAGATACAATGAGCAGTACTTC
TRBJ2-3 | NA | NA | TRBV6-1 | CAATRTDTQYF | TGTGCCGCCACCCGGACAGATACGCAGTATTTT
TRBJ2-1 | NA | NA | TRBV7-8 | CASSFRGIEQFF | TGTGCCAGCAGCTTTCGAGGGATTGAGCAGTTCTTC
TRBJ1-4 | NA | once | TRBV12-3/TRBV12-4 | CASRWTATNEKLFF | TGTGCCAGCAGATGGACAGCAACTAATGAAAAACTGTTTTTT
TRBJ2-2 | TRBD2 | NA | TRBV5-1 | CASSREGLNTGELFF | TGCGCCAGCTCACGGGAGGGGCTAAACACCGGGGAGCTGTTTTTT
TRBJ2-7 | TRBD2 | NA | TRBV12-3/TRBV12-4 | CASSPTKLAGADNEQYF | TGTGCCAGCAGTCCGACCAAACTAGCGGGAGCTGACAATGAGCAGTACTTC
TRBJ2-3 | TRBD1 | few | TRBV5-1 | CASSNRQGENTQYF | TGCGCCAGCAGCAATCGACAGGGGGAAAATACGCAGTATTTT
TRBJ2-7 | TRBD1 | NA | TRBV27 | CASSSHRGGEQYF | TGTGCCAGCAGTTCACACAGGGGTGGGGAGCAGTACTTC
TRBJ1-2 | TRBD1 | once | TRBV29-1 | CSVTGQGGGYTF | TGCAGCGTTACCGGACAGGGAGGTGGCTACACCTTC